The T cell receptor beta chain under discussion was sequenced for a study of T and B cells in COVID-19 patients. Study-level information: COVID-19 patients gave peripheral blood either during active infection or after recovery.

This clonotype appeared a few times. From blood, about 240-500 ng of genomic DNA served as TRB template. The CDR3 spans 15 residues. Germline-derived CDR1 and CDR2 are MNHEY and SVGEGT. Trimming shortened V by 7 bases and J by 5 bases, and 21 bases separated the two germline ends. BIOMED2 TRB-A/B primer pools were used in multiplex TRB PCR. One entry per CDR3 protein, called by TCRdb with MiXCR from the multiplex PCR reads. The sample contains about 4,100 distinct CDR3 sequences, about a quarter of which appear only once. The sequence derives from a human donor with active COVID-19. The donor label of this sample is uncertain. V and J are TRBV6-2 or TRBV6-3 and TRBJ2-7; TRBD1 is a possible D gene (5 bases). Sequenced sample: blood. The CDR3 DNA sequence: TGTGCCAGCACTACGACAGACCTTAGGGTCGACGAGCAGTACTTC. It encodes CASTTTDLRVDEQYF.